Below, 4 T cell receptor beta chains from the same sample are listed, as sequenced in a study of T cells after yellow fever vaccination. MiXCR, applied by TCRdb to the 5' RACE reads, yields one record per CDR3 protein. The sample lists about 630,000 distinct CDR3 sequences; approximately 13% were seen once. Specimen: PBMCs, collected on the day of the yellow fever booster vaccination. Receptors originate from a man between 25 and 39 years old who received the YFV17D yellow fever vaccine.

In this sample, this clonotype turned up a few times. The V gene is TRBV9, the J gene TRBJ2-3; TRBD1 agrees at 11 bases. V lost 4 bases to trimming and J lost 6 bases; unmatched junction nucleotides: 13. Germline values: CDR1 SGDLS, CDR2 YYNGEE. This CDR3 comprises 17 residues. The CDR3 DNA reads TGTGCCAGCAGCATCCCTATTACGGGACAGGGGGGTGATACGCAGTATTTT. Protein: CASSIPITGQGGDTQYF.

CDR3 region: CASSYFPGGENTEAFF. In DNA form, the CDR3 reads TGCGCCAGCAGCTACTTCCCCGGGGGCGAGAACACTGAAGCTTTCTTT. This chain uses TRBV5-1 with TRBJ1-1; the D gene is possibly TRBD1 (6 bases). Germline assignment: CDR1 SGHRS and CDR2 YFSETQ. CDR3 length: 16 amino acids. V was pared by 3 bases and J by 1 base, with 16 bases between.

The genes are TRBV27 and TRBJ2-7, with TRBD1 identical over 8 bases. V lost 2 bases, J lost 2 bases, and 8 bases stayed unmatched. The germline V gene encodes CDR1 MNHEY and CDR2 SMNVEV (reference sequence). The CDR3 covers 16 residues. CDR3 nucleotides: TGTGCCAGCAGTTTAAGGGTGGGACAGGACACCTACGAGCAGTACTTC. Its protein product is CASSLRVGQDTYEQYF.

This clonotype has more than one count but fewer than ten. The J gene is TRBJ2-1, the V gene TRBV5-4; 7 bases align to TRBD2. Per germline, CDR1 SGHNT and CDR2 YYREEE (reference sequence). J gave up 2 bases and V 5 bases, and 10 bases lay outside the gene matches. This CDR3 comprises 16 residues. The CDR3 here is CASRFPTGGTYNEQFF. The DNA of the CDR3 is TGTGCCAGCAGGTTCCCAACGGGAGGCACCTACAATGAGCAGTTCTTC.